The 8 T cell receptor beta chains given below trace back to one sample, sequenced in a study of blood T cell repertoires in COVID-19. TCRdb keeps only in-frame clones here, not all; method: immunoSEQ multiplex PCR. Of about 90,000 clones in the sample, around 81% are singletons; the top ten hold 10% to 15%. Material: peripheral blood. Source of these receptors: a woman aged 70-85 years with active or convalescent COVID-19.

In its sample, this clone was seen once. This chain joins TRBV4-2 and TRBJ1-2, with D unresolved. This CDR3 has 13 residues. Trimming cost V 4 bases and J 8 bases, with 14 bases left between them. Germline V gene data show CDR1 as LGHNA and CDR2 as YNFKEQ. The CDR3 DNA reads as TGTGCCAGCAGCCTTAGTCGAGTTGAAGGCTACACCTTC. Its protein is CASSLSRVEGYTF.

The chain recombines TRBV9 with TRBJ2-1; perhaps TRBD2 as D (7 bases). The CDR3 spans 17 residues. Trimming shortened V by 0 bases and J by 2 bases, and 15 bases separated the two germline ends. Germline V lookup: CDR1 SGDLS, CDR2 YYNGEE. The CDR3 bases are TGTGCCAGCAGCGTAGCGGGGGGCGACCCGGCCTACAATGAGCAGTTCTTC. It codes for CASSVAGGDPAYNEQFF.

This sequence joins TRBV19 and TRBJ1-1; TRBD1 might be the D (5 bases). From germline, CDR1 is LNHDA and CDR2 SQIVND (reference sequence). The CDR3 has 13 residues. Trimming stripped 2 bases from V and 3 bases from J, with 7 bases between. CDR3 coding DNA: TGTGCCAGTAGTATAAGGGGTGACACTGAAGCTTTCTTT. Amino acids: CASSIRGDTEAFF.

The chain carries TRBV9 and TRBJ2-2; D possibly corresponds to TRBD1 (5 bases). This CDR3 is 15 amino acids long. With 1 base removed from V and 2 bases from J, the gap between germline ends came to 9 bases. Germline V gene sequence: CDR1 SGDLS, CDR2 YYNGEE. The CDR3, as DNA: TGTGCCAGCAGCGTAAGCGACAGTAACACCGGGGAGCTGTTTTTT. Its protein product is CASSVSDSNTGELFF.

The chain is built from TRBV10-2 and TRBJ1-1, with D possibly TRBD1 on 5 matching bases. The V end lost 8 bases, the J end lost 5 bases, and 15 bases lay between the germline ends. Germline lookup yields CDR1 WSHSY and CDR2 SAAADI. This CDR3 region has 13 residues. Written as DNA, the CDR3 is TGCGCCAGCCGTATCGGGGGAGGGACTGAAGCTTTCTTT. Its translation: CASRIGGGTEAFF.

The sample holds one count of this clone. The chain couples TRBV18 to TRBJ2-7, with TRBD1 matching 7 bases. CDR3 size: 15 residues. Trimming at V came to 3 bases and at J to 1 base, leaving 6 bases not matched to a gene. Germline lookup yields CDR1 KGHSH and CDR2 LQKENI. CDR3 amino acids: CASSPGQAISYEQYF. The DNA of the CDR3 is TGTGCCAGCTCACCCGGACAGGCGATTTCCTACGAGCAGTACTTC.

This clone was observed a handful of times. The chain has TRBV7-9 and TRBJ2-3, with D possibly TRBD2 on 5 matching bases. The CDR3 spans 17 residues. Germline-derived CDR1 and CDR2 are SEHNR and FQNEAQ (reference sequence). V was cut by 6 bases and J by 5 bases, with 24 bases left in between. CDR3 residues: CASRIQAPSGLLDTQYF. DNA for the CDR3: TGTGCCAGCAGAATTCAAGCCCCCTCGGGGTTGCTAGATACGCAGTATTTT.

V and J are TRBV5-6 and TRBJ1-2; unclear D gene. Trimming stripped 0 bases from V and 6 bases from J, with 6 bases between. Germline V gene sequence: CDR1 SGHDT, CDR2 YYEEEE. The CDR3 is 12 residues long. The DNA of the CDR3 is TGTGCCAGCAGCTTGGTGTCGGATGGCTACACCTTC. Protein: CASSLVSDGYTF.